These T cell receptor beta chains were read from a single sample in a study of T cells in Graves' hyperthyroidism and ophthalmopathy. TCRdb itself ran the multiplex PCR reads through MiXCR, one entry per CDR3 protein. This table holds 300,000 to 450,000 distinct CDR3 sequences, about 18% found once. Sequencing was carried out using blood. The receptors were gathered from a man younger than 30 with Graves' ophthalmopathy. The CDR3 runs from the conserved cysteine through the conserved F or W. D genes are given only for firm matches. The listing skips clone size in some rows; elsewhere it reads once, few, many or a size class.

V	J	size	D	CDR3	DNA
TRBV3-1	TRBJ2-1	many	TRBD2	CASSQDPGLAGGYNEQFF	TGTGCCAGCAGCCAAGACCCGGGACTAGCGGGGGGGTACAATGAGCAGTTCTTC
TRBV5-1	TRBJ2-2	many	-	CASSLGRPNTGELFF	TGCGCCAGCAGCTTGGGACGGCCGAACACCGGGGAGCTGTTTTTT
TRBV3-1	TRBJ2-6	-	-	CASSQGQNSGANVLTF	TGTGCCAGCAGCCAAGGACAGAACTCTGGGGCCAACGTCCTGACTTTC
TRBV14	TRBJ2-7	-	TRBD1	CASSQGDSDYEQYF	TGTGCCAGCAGCCAAGGGGACAGCGACTACGAGCAGTACTTC
TRBV16	TRBJ1-5	-	-	CASSQSRQGSGNQPQHF	TGTGCCAGCAGCCAATCAAGGCAGGGTTCTGGCAATCAGCCCCAGCATTTT
TRBV6-6	TRBJ2-5	many	-	CASSYSAYQETQYF	TGTGCCAGCAGTTACTCGGCGTACCAAGAGACCCAGTACTTC
TRBV2	TRBJ1-1	-	-	CASGGGGSFTEAFF	TGTGCCAGCGGGGGGGGCGGAAGTTTCACTGAAGCTTTCTTT
TRBV5-8	TRBJ1-5	-	-	CASSLTANQPQHF	TGTGCCAGCAGCTTAACAGCTAATCAGCCCCAGCATTTT
TRBV13	TRBJ1-1	-	TRBD1	CASSSNPRDRGREAFF	TGTGCCAGCAGCTCAAACCCCCGGGACAGGGGGCGAGAAGCTTTCTTT
TRBV2	TRBJ2-5	-	-	CASGDLLETQYF	TGTGCCAGCGGGGACTTATTAGAGACCCAGTACTTC
TRBV5-6	TRBJ2-3	few	TRBD2	CASSLVGLAGLTDTQYF	TGTGCCAGCAGCTTGGTGGGACTAGCGGGCCTCACAGATACGCAGTATTTT
TRBV19	TRBJ1-1	few	-	CASSIRVNTEAFF	TGTGCCAGTAGTATTAGAGTGAACACTGAAGCTTTCTTT
TRBV29-1	TRBJ1-1	many	-	CSVGDGGGSEAFF	TGCAGCGTTGGAGACGGAGGAGGGTCTGAAGCTTTCTTT
TRBV20-1	TRBJ2-7	many	TRBD2	CSASSGTSLGEQYF	TGCAGTGCTAGTTCGGGGACTAGCTTGGGCGAGCAGTACTTC
TRBV29-1	TRBJ2-3	few	TRBD2	CSVETSGRTRDTQYF	TGCAGCGTTGAAACTAGCGGGCGCACCAGAGATACGCAGTATTTT
TRBV27	TRBJ2-1	many	-	CASSATAFGANEQFF	TGTGCCAGCAGTGCGACGGCCTTTGGCGCCAATGAGCAGTTCTTC
TRBV28	TRBJ2-2	many	TRBD2	CASSTTSGEHMNTGELFF	TGTGCCAGCAGTACGACTAGCGGGGAGCATATGAACACCGGGGAGCTGTTTTTT
TRBV2	TRBJ1-5	many	TRBD1	CASSGQGGYSNQPQHF	TGTGCCAGCTCGGGACAGGGGGGATATAGCAATCAGCCCCAGCATTTT
TRBV28	TRBJ2-5	many	-	CASTLGRQETQYF	TGTGCCAGCACCTTGGGCCGGCAAGAGACCCAGTACTTC
TRBV6-9	TRBJ1-1	-	TRBD1	CASSYHPGGAGGAGTEAFF	TGTGCCAGCAGTTACCACCCTGGGGGGGCAGGGGGCGCAGGCACTGAAGCTTTCTTT
TRBV7-6	TRBJ2-5	-	-	CASQGAGETQYF	TGTGCCAGTCAAGGGGCCGGGGAGACCCAGTACTTC
TRBV10-3	TRBJ1-5	few	-	CAISDEVVNQPQHF	TGTGCCATCAGTGATGAGGTGGTCAATCAGCCCCAGCATTTT
TRBV7-2	TRBJ2-2	few	TRBD1	CASITGTETGELFF	TGTGCCAGCATCACCGGGACAGAGACCGGGGAGCTGTTTTTT
TRBV6-1	TRBJ2-5	-	-	CASSHRAETQYF	TGTGCCAGCAGTCACAGGGCGGAGACCCAGTACTTC
TRBV6-5	TRBJ2-3	many	TRBD2	CASSYSTSRDTQYF	TGTGCCAGCAGTTACTCGACTAGCCGGGATACGCAGTATTTT
TRBV20-1	TRBJ1-5	many	-	CSARDKGNQPQHF	TGCAGTGCTAGAGATAAAGGAAATCAGCCCCAGCATTTT
TRBV3-1	TRBJ1-4	few	TRBD1	CASSRLGQRNEKLFF	TGTGCCAGCAGCCGTCTGGGACAGCGTAATGAAAAACTGTTTTTT
TRBV10-1	TRBJ2-7	-	-	CASSAGTAGGSEQYF	TGCGCCAGCAGTGCGGGGACAGCCGGGGGCTCCGAGCAGTACTTC
TRBV6-1	TRBJ1-2	many	-	CASSERVGYGYTF	TGTGCCAGCAGTGAAAGGGTTGGCTATGGCTACACCTTC
TRBV6-4	TRBJ2-2	many	TRBD2	CASSETSGDTGELFF	TGTGCCAGCAGTGAGACTAGCGGGGACACCGGGGAGCTGTTTTTT
TRBV6-6	TRBJ2-5	many	TRBD2	CASSYSTSGVATQYF	TGTGCCAGCAGTTACTCGACTAGCGGGGTCGCGACCCAGTACTTC
TRBV6-5	TRBJ2-7	-	-	CASSYSGAGMTYEQYF	TGTGCCAGCAGTTACTCAGGGGCGGGGATGACCTACGAGCAGTACTTC
TRBV5-6	TRBJ1-6	many	TRBD1	CASSWGQGGSSPLHF	TGTGCCAGCAGCTGGGGACAGGGAGGTTCTTCACCCCTCCACTTT
TRBV9	TRBJ1-2	few	TRBD1	CASSPRTGEGGYTF	TGTGCCAGCAGCCCCCGGACAGGGGAAGGCGGCTACACCTTC
TRBV5-1	TRBJ1-5	many	TRBD1	CASSPGTGGNQPQHF	TGCGCCAGCAGCCCTGGGACAGGGGGAAATCAGCCCCAGCATTTT
TRBV6-1	TRBJ1-3	-	TRBD1	CASSVPGQGHGNTIYF	TGTGCCAGCAGTGTCCCGGGACAGGGACACGGAAACACCATATATTTT
TRBV9	TRBJ1-2	-	-	CASSVGRGGQVFNYGYTF	TGTGCCAGCAGCGTAGGACGGGGGGGGCAAGTATTTAACTATGGCTACACCTTC
TRBV12-3/TRBV12-4	TRBJ1-5	many	-	CASSLNRQPQHF	TGTGCCAGCAGTTTAAATCGGCAGCCCCAGCATTTT
TRBV9	TRBJ2-2	-	-	CASSVPSLENTGELFF	TGTGCCAGCAGCGTACCGTCCCTCGAGAACACCGGGGAGCTGTTTTTT
TRBV6-6	TRBJ1-5	many	-	CASSYDRYSNQPQHF	TGTGCCAGCAGTTACGACAGGTATAGCAATCAGCCCCAGCATTTT
TRBV27	TRBJ2-1	-	-	CASSTPRGSSSSYNEQFF	TGTGCCAGCAGTACCCCCCGGGGAAGCTCGAGCTCCTACAATGAGCAGTTCTTC
TRBV15	TRBJ1-5	many	-	CATSRDQGDSNQPQHF	TGTGCCACCAGCAGAGATCAAGGTGATAGCAATCAGCCCCAGCATTTT
TRBV7-8	TRBJ2-7	-	-	CASSPRFTQGPYEQYF	TGTGCCAGCAGCCCCAGGTTTACACAGGGACCCTACGAGCAGTACTTC
TRBV7-9	TRBJ1-5	few	-	CASSFMGQNQPQHF	TGTGCCAGCAGCTTCATGGGACAAAATCAGCCCCAGCATTTT
TRBV2	TRBJ2-3	many	-	CASSEFTTTDTQYF	TGTGCCAGCAGTGAATTTACGACCACAGATACGCAGTATTTT
TRBV19	TRBJ1-1	-	-	CASSMSAINTEAFF	TGTGCCAGTAGTATGTCAGCGATAAACACTGAAGCTTTCTTT
TRBV2	TRBJ2-5	many	-	CASSQGPGGETQYF	TGTGCCAGCAGCCAGGGACCCGGCGGAGAGACCCAGTACTTC
TRBV4-1	TRBJ1-1	many	TRBD1	CASSQVGTGDTEAFF	TGCGCCAGCAGCCAAGTAGGGACAGGGGACACTGAAGCTTTCTTT
TRBV10-3	TRBJ1-1	-	-	CAISVLPEGGRNTEAFF	TGTGCCATCAGTGTACTTCCTGAGGGGGGAAGGAACACTGAAGCTTTCTTT
TRBV7-9	TRBJ2-1	-	-	CASSPAGFSEQFF	TGTGCCAGCAGCCCGGCAGGGTTTAGTGAGCAGTTCTTC
TRBV20-1	TRBJ2-3	-	-	CSARGPADYSTDTQYF	TGCAGTGCTAGAGGTCCGGCGGACTATAGCACAGATACGCAGTATTTT
TRBV9	TRBJ2-1	-	TRBD2	CASSQEWLADEDEQFF	TGTGCCAGCAGCCAAGAGTGGCTAGCGGATGAGGATGAGCAGTTCTTC
TRBV6-2/TRBV6-3	TRBJ2-1	many	-	CASSSRLDEQFF	TGTGCCAGCAGTTCCCGATTGGACGAGCAGTTCTTC
TRBV5-1	TRBJ1-2	many	-	CASSLDVTQMGGYTF	TGCGCCAGCAGCTTGGATGTCACCCAAATGGGCGGCTACACCTTC